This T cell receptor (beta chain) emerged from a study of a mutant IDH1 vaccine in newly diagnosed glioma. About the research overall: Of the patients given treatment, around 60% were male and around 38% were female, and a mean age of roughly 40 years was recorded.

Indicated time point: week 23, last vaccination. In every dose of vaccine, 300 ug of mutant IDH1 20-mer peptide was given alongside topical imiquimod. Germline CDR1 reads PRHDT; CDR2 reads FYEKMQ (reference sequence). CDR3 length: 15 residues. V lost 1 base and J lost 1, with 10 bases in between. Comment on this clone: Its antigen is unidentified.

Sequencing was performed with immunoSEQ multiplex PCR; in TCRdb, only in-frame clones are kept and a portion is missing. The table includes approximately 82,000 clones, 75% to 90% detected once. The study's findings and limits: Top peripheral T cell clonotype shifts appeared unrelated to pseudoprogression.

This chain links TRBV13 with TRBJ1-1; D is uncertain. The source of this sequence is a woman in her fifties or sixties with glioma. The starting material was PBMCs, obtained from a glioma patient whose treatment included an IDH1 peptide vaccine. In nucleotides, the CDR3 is TGTGCCAGCAGCTTAGAAGGCCTCGGGAACACTGAAGCTTTCTTT. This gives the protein CASSLEGLGNTEAFF.